This T cell receptor beta chain was retrieved from a study of blood T cell repertoires in COVID-19. Background on the study: Acute and convalescent COVID-19 specimens originated in the United States, Italy and Spain. From T cells, B-cell-depleted T cells, or PBMCs came the material, which was cDNA or gDNA.

In the source study's methods: Scientists estimated how many nucleated cells there were by amplifying reference gene primers. Sequencing was performed with immunoSEQ multiplex PCR; in TCRdb, only in-frame clones are kept and a portion is missing. V and J calls and clone size are as listed in that table; D and trimming were resolved from the DNA. The table lists some 180,000 clones, more than 70% of them singletons. The germline V gene has CDR1 PRHDT and CDR2 FYEKMQ (reference sequence). Trimming pared 3 bases from V and 8 bases from J, leaving 13 bases between. The CDR3 spans 13 residues. This chain uses TRBV13 with TRBJ1-2, with D unclear. Material for sequencing was peripheral blood. This clonotype was obtained from a woman in her seventies who had recovered from COVID-19. This CDR3 is CASSFGRVGGYTF. DNA of the CDR3: TGTGCCAGCAGCTTCGGGAGGGTAGGGGGCTACACCTTC. Full variable domain (outside the CDR3, taken from reference TRBV13 and TRBJ1-2): AAGVIQSPRHLIKEKRETATLKCYPIPRHDTVYWYQQGPGQDPQFLISFYEKMQSDKGSIPDRFSAQQFSDYHSELNMSSLELGDSALYFCASSFGRVGGYTFGSGTRLTVV.